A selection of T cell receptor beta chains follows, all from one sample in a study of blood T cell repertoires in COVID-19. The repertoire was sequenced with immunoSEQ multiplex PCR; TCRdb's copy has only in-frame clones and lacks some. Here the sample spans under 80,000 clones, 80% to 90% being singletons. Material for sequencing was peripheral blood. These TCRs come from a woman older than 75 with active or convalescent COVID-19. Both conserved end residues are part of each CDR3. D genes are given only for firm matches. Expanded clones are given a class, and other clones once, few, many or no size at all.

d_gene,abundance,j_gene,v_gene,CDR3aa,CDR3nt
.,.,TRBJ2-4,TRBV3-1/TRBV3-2,CASSQDLQGNIQYF,TGTGCCAGCAGCCAAGATCTTCAGGGAAACATTCAGTACTTC
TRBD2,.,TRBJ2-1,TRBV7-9,CASSRTSGGSNEQFF,TGTGCCAGCAGTCGGACTAGCGGGGGATCCAATGAGCAGTTCTTC
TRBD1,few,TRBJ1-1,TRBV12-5,CASGREGAGPEAFF,TGTGCTAGTGGCCGGGAGGGGGCTGGGCCTGAAGCTTTCTTT
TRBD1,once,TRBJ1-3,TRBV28,CASSPWTGTLSGNTIYF,TGTGCCAGCAGTCCTTGGACAGGAACCCTCTCTGGAAACACCATATATTTT
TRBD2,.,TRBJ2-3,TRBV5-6,CASSSKRGVVTDTQYF,TGTGCCAGCAGCTCCAAACGGGGGGTAGTGACAGATACGCAGTATTTT
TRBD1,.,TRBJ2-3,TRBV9,CASSVGQGADTQYF,TGTGCCAGCAGCGTAGGACAGGGGGCCGATACGCAGTATTTT
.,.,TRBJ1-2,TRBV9,CASSVWGDYGYTF,TGTGCCAGCAGCGTATGGGGAGACTATGGCTACACCTTC
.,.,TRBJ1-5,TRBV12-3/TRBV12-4,CASRRMGNQPQHF,TGTGCCAGCAGGAGAATGGGCAATCAGCCCCAGCATTTT
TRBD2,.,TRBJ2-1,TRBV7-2,CASSTIAGAAEQFF,TGTGCCAGCAGCACCATAGCGGGGGCGGCTGAGCAGTTCTTC
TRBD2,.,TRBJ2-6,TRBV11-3,CASSSPGGVSSGANVLTF,TGTGCCAGCAGCTCCCCGGGGGGGGTAAGCTCTGGGGCCAACGTCCTGACTTTC
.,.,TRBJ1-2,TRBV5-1,CASSLARSGTQVGYGYTF,TGCGCCAGCAGCTTGGCGAGGTCCGGGACACAAGTCGGCTATGGCTACACCTTC
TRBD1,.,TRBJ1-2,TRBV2,CASSGGQSYGYTF,TGTGCCAGCAGTGGGGGACAGTCCTATGGCTACACCTTC
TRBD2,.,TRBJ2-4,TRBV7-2,CASSSRSQAGGIAKNIQYF,TGTGCCAGCAGCTCCAGGTCCCAAGCGGGGGGGATAGCCAAAAACATTCAGTACTTC
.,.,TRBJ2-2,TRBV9,CASSVLSTGELFF,TGTGCCAGCAGCGTCCTATCTACCGGGGAGCTGTTTTTT
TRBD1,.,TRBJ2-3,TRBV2,CASRGDRGTDTQYF,TGTGCCAGCAGGGGGGACAGGGGCACAGATACGCAGTATTTT
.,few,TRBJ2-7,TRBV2,CASSEFGGQATYEQYF,TGTGCCAGCAGTGAGTTTGGAGGGCAGGCGACCTACGAGCAGTACTTC
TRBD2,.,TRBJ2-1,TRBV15,CATSRERVAGSLNEQFF,TGTGCCACCAGCAGAGAGAGGGTAGCGGGATCCCTCAATGAGCAGTTCTTC
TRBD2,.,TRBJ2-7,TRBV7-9,CASSPGELRGSEQYF,TGTGCCAGCAGCCCCGGGGAGCTGCGGGGGAGCGAGCAGTACTTC
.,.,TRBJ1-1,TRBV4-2,CASSQDTGGTEAFF,TGTGCCAGCAGCCAAGATACCGGGGGCACTGAAGCTTTCTTT
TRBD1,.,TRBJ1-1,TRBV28,CASSSESRDRGYEAFF,TGTGCCAGCAGTTCGGAGAGCCGGGACAGAGGTTATGAAGCTTTCTTT
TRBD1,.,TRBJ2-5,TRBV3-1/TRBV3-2,CASSRATGVGIETQYF,TGTGCCAGCAGCCGCGCGACAGGGGTCGGTATAGAGACCCAGTACTTC
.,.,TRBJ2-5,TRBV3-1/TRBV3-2,CASSQFQGGGETQYF,TGTGCCAGCAGCCAATTCCAGGGGGGTGGGGAGACCCAGTACTTC
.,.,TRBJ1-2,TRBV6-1,CASSEAVYSYGYTF,TGTGCCAGCAGTGAAGCGGTGTACAGCTATGGCTACACCTTC
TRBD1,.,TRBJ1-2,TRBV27,CASNRDRPYYGYTF,TGTGCCAGCAATAGGGACAGGCCCTACTATGGCTACACCTTC
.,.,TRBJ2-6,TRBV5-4,CASSDSQGSGANVLTF,TGTGCCAGCAGCGACAGCCAGGGGTCTGGGGCCAACGTCCTGACTTTC
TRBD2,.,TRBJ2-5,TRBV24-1,CATSPRLGGQETQYF,TGTGCCACCAGTCCCCGGCTGGGGGGGCAAGAGACCCAGTACTTC
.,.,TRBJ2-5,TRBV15,CATSRDLAQETQYF,TGTGCCACCAGCAGAGATCTGGCTCAAGAGACCCAGTACTTC
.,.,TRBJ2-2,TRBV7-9,CASSAQTGELFF,TGTGCCAGCAGCGCCCAGACCGGGGAGCTGTTTTTT
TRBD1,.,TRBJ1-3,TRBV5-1,CASSLQGRTGNTIYF,TGCGCCAGCAGCTTACAGGGGAGGACTGGAAACACCATATATTTT
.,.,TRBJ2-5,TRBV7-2,CASSLAGPQETQYF,TGTGCCAGCAGCTTAGCGGGGCCACAAGAGACCCAGTACTTC